Shown below are 21 T cell receptor beta chains from a single sample sequenced in a study of blood T cell repertoires in COVID-19. Repertoires were generated with immunoSEQ multiplex PCR, while TCRdb's copy carries only in-frame clones and drops some. This table has fewer than 300,000 clones, roughly 79% appearing once. What was sequenced was peripheral blood. The receptors were gathered from a woman aged 55-69 years with active or convalescent COVID-19.

The CDR3 DNA reads TGTGCCAGTAGTCCACCTCAGGGTGGCTACACCTTC. Its protein is CASSPPQGGYTF. The chain couples TRBV19 to TRBJ1-2; D might be TRBD1 (5 bases). The CDR3 consists of 12 residues. The ends were cut back, 5 bases at V and 7 bases at J, with 11 bases in the middle. Germline-derived CDR1 and CDR2 are LNHDA and SQIVND (reference sequence). Together with reference TRBV19 and TRBJ1-2, the CDR3 gives the full variable domain: DGGITQSPKYLFRKEGQNVTLSCEQNLNHDAMYWYRQDPGQGLRLIYYSQIVNDFQKGDIAEGYSVSREKKESFPLTVTSAQKNPTAFYLCASSPPQGGYTFGSGTRLTVV.

The rearrangement uses TRBV3-1 (or the pseudogene TRBV3-2) and TRBJ1-2, with TRBD1 as a possible D gene (5 bases). Germline lookup yields CDR1 LGHDT and CDR2 YNNKEL (reference sequence). V was shortened by 0 bases and J by 2 bases, with 13 bases between the two germline ends. The CDR3 runs to 16 residues. CDR3 nucleotides: TGTGCCAGCAGCCAAGATCGACAGACCGAGAACTATGGCTACACCTTC. Its translation: CASSQDRQTENYGYTF.

Details on this clone: Other DNA sequences in the sample encode the same CDR3. This chain connects TRBV3-1 (or the pseudogene TRBV3-2) to TRBJ2-5; TRBD2 matches 13 bases. With 0 bases clipped from V and 3 bases from J, the junction kept 4 bases outside the gene matches. Germline CDR1 LGHDT, CDR2 YNNKEL (reference sequence). There are 17 residues in the CDR3. CDR3 region: CASSQELAGGPEETQYF. In nucleotides, the CDR3 is TGTGCCAGCAGCCAAGAACTAGCGGGGGGGCCTGAAGAGACCCAGTACTTC.

V usage is TRBV19 and J usage is TRBJ1-4; TRBD1 aligns across 8 bases. Germline V lookup: CDR1 LNHDA, CDR2 SQIVND (reference sequence). This CDR3 has 14 amino acids. V was clipped by 7 bases and J by 8 bases; unmatched bases: 9. Here the CDR3 DNA reads TGTGCCAGTACCATAGGACAGGGCCGCGAAAAACTGTTTTTT. The encoded protein is CASTIGQGREKLFF.

The chain couples TRBV7-9 to TRBJ1-5; no clear D. The CDR3 runs to 10 residues. V dropped 10 bases and J dropped 6 bases, with 7 bases sitting between them. Germline V CDR1 and CDR2: SEHNR, FQNEAQ (reference sequence). The CDR3 DNA follows: TGTGCCACCGCAGGTCAGCCCCAGCATTTT. It yields the protein CATAGQPQHF.

The gene calls are TRBV7-9 and TRBJ1-1, with 10 bases aligning to TRBD1. Germline CDR1 reads SEHNR; CDR2 reads FQNEAQ (reference sequence). This CDR3 is 15 amino acids long. The ends lost 5 bases at V and 6 bases at J; junction bases unmatched: 9. DNA of the CDR3: TGTGCCAGCAGCACGGGACAGGGGACCACCGCTGAAGCTTTCTTT. It encodes CASSTGQGTTAEAFF.

This clone was detected a few times. The chain joins TRBV6-2 or TRBV6-3 to TRBJ1-5; no clear D gene. V lost 5 bases and J 2 bases, leaving 16 bases between the germline ends. This CDR3 has 16 residues. The germline CDR1 and CDR2 sequences are MNHEY and SVGEGT. The CDR3 DNA reads as TGTGCCAGCAGTCGGGGTCTATCCCTGGGCAATCAGCCCCAGCATTTT. This sequence encodes CASSRGLSLGNQPQHF.

V usage is TRBV9 and J usage is TRBJ2-7; no reliable D call. The CDR3 length is 14 residues. The germline CDR1 and CDR2 sequences are SGDLS and YYNGEE. Trimming cost V 0 bases and J 2 bases, with 9 bases left between them. The CDR3, as DNA: TGTGCCAGCAGCGTAGGGAGTAGCCCCTACGAGCAGTACTTC. Translating gives CASSVGSSPYEQYF.

The chain carries TRBV9 and TRBJ1-4, with D perhaps matching TRBD1 (5 bases). This CDR3 comprises 15 residues. Trimming took 4 bases from V and 6 from J, leaving 16 bases between them. CDR1 is SGDLS and CDR2 is YYNGEE in the germline V gene. CDR3 sequence reads: CASSLTGGEDEKLFF. In DNA form, the CDR3 reads TGTGCCAGCAGCCTCACGGGGGGGGAGGATGAAAAACTGTTTTTT. Variable domain in full (rest from reference TRBV9 and TRBJ1-4): DSGVTQTPKHLITATGQRVTLRCSPRSGDLSVYWYQQSLDQGLQFLIQYYNGEERAKGNILERFSAQQFPDLHSELNLSSLELGDSALYFCASSLTGGEDEKLFFGSGTQLSVL.

This chain joins TRBV11-2 and TRBJ1-4; D may be TRBD1 (6 bases). V dropped 5 bases and J dropped 5 bases, with 9 bases sitting between them. Per germline, CDR1 SGHAT and CDR2 FQNNGV. The CDR3 totals 13 residues. CDR3 coding DNA: TGTGCCAGCAGCCTGGACAGAAATGAAAAACTGTTTTTT. It yields the protein CASSLDRNEKLFF. Combining the CDR3 with reference TRBV11-2 and TRBJ1-4 gives the whole variable domain EAGVAQSPRYKIIEKRQSVAFWCNPISGHATLYWYQQILGQGPKLLIQFQNNGVVDDSQLPKDRFSAERLKGVDSTLKIQPAKLEDSAVYLCASSLDRNEKLFFGSGTQLSVL.

This sequence joins TRBV5-8 and TRBJ2-5; 9 bases are a match to TRBD2. Germline V gene lookup returns CDR1 SGHTS and CDR2 YDEGEE. V trimming: 2 bases; J trimming: 5 bases; junction bases outside the gene matches: 16. This CDR3 is 18 amino acids long. This CDR3 is CASSFDLTPGLAKETQYF. CDR3 coding DNA: TGTGCCAGCAGCTTTGACCTCACACCGGGACTAGCAAAGGAGACCCAGTACTTC.

This clone was seen only a few times. J is TRBJ1-3 and V is TRBV5-1; D is possibly TRBD1 (6 bases). V dropped 0 bases and J dropped 3 bases, with 13 bases sitting between them. CDR3 length: 16 amino acids. Germline CDR1 SGHRS, CDR2 YFSETQ. The CDR3 is CASSLAVTGGGNTIYF. For the CDR3, the DNA is TGCGCCAGCAGCTTGGCTGTGACAGGTGGTGGAAACACCATATATTTT.

The CDR3 DNA reads as TGTGCCAGCTCACCACCTAGCTCCTACAATGAGCAGTTCTTC. Translation: CASSPPSSYNEQFF. The rearrangement uses TRBV18 and TRBJ2-1; no reliable D call. The CDR3 length is 14 residues. V dropped 0 bases and J dropped 0 bases, with 3 bases sitting between them. Germline V gives CDR1 KGHSH, CDR2 LQKENI.

V usage is TRBV12-3 or TRBV12-4 and J usage is TRBJ2-1, with 8 positions matching TRBD2. The length of the CDR3 is 11 residues. V lost 10 bases, J lost 7 bases, and 3 bases stayed unmatched. The CDR3 coding sequence is TGTGCCACATTAGCGGGGAATGAGCAGTTCTTC. Amino acids: CATLAGNEQFF.

The genes are TRBV19 and TRBJ2-1, with 11 bases that match TRBD2. The junction had 10 bases not matched to a gene; V was cut back by 9 bases and J by 6 bases. Germline V gives CDR1 LNHDA, CDR2 SQIVND (reference sequence). The CDR3 loop spans 15 amino acids. The CDR3 spells CASTARTSGPNEQFF. CDR3 in DNA: TGTGCCAGCACGGCACGGACTAGCGGGCCCAATGAGCAGTTCTTC.

This rearrangement joins TRBV11-2 to TRBJ1-3; D not certain. V lost 8 bases and J lost 4, with 18 bases in between. Looked up from germline, CDR1 is SGHAT and CDR2 is FQNNGV. This CDR3 is 15 amino acids long. This CDR3 reads CASVKGGVAGNTIYF. The DNA of the CDR3 is TGTGCCAGCGTCAAAGGCGGGGTCGCCGGAAACACCATATATTTT.

A few counts support this clone. This chain links TRBV6-4 with TRBJ1-6, with a possible D match to TRBD1 (5 bases). Germline V gene sequence: CDR1 MRHNA, CDR2 SNTAGT. The germline V and J ends were trimmed by 0 bases and 7 bases, with 10 bases remaining between them. The CDR3 contains 15 residues. CDR3 in amino acids: CASSDSQGDNSPLHF. The DNA of the CDR3 is TGTGCCAGCAGTGACTCCCAGGGTGACAATTCACCCCTCCACTTT.

CDR3 protein: CASPTGSGANVLTF. The CDR3 region has the DNA TGCGCCAGCCCGACAGGGTCTGGGGCCAACGTCCTGACTTTC. V is TRBV5-1 and J is TRBJ2-6, with TRBD1 identical over 7 bases. This CDR3 has 14 amino acids. Germline CDR1 reads SGHRS; CDR2 reads YFSETQ. Germline trimming cut 7 bases from V and 1 base from J; bases unmatched to any gene: 2.

The V gene is TRBV5-1, the J gene TRBJ1-4; the match to TRBD1 covers 8 bases. In germline, CDR1 is SGHRS, CDR2 YFSETQ. The CDR3 runs 15 residues. J lost 7 bases, V lost 3 bases, and 8 bases had no gene match. Written as DNA, the CDR3 is TGCGCCAGCAGCTCGGAGACAGGGGTTGGTGAAAAACTGTTTTTT. Residues: CASSSETGVGEKLFF.

This chain uses TRBV4-2 with TRBJ1-2, with D possibly TRBD1 on 6 matching bases. The germline gives CDR1 LGHNA, CDR2 YNFKEQ. V was cut by 0 bases and J by 6 bases, with 14 bases left in between. This CDR3 contains 15 residues. The CDR3 coding sequence is TGTGCCAGCAGCCAAGAAACCGAGACAGGCAATGGCTACACCTTC. It encodes CASSQETETGNGYTF.

This sequence joins TRBV27 and TRBJ2-1; possible D gene TRBD1, 5 bases. With 5 bases removed from V and 4 bases from J, the gap between germline ends came to 12 bases. Germline V gene sequence: CDR1 MNHEY, CDR2 SMNVEV (reference sequence). The CDR3 covers 14 residues. The CDR3 bases are TGTGCCAGCAGTCGCCAGGGAATTTACAATGAGCAGTTCTTC. Its translation is CASSRQGIYNEQFF.